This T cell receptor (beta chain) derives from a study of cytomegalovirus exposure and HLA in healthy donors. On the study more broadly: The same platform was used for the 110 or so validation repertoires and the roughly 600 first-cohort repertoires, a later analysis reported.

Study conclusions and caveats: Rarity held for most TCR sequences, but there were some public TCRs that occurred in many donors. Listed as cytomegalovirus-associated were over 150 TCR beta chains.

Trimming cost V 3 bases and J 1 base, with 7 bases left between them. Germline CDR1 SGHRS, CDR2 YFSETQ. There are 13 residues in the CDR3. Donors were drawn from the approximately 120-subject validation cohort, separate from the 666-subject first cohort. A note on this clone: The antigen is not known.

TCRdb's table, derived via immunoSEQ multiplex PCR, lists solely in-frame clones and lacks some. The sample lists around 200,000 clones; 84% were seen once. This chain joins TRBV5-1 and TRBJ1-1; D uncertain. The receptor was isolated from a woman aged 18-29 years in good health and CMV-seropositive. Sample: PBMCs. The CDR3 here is CASSSRSNTEAFF. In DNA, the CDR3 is TGCGCCAGCAGCTCCAGATCGAACACTGAAGCTTTCTTT.